Below, one T cell receptor beta chain is given with its context. Other DNA sequences from this sample encode an identical CDR3 as well. Only CD45RO-negative cells positively selected for CCR7 counted as naive CD8 cells, so terminally differentiated effector memory CD45RA+ cells were excluded. Participating donors were healthy, HIV-negative adults free of recent acute infections or vaccinations. The sample is drawn from a study of shared clonotypes between healthy human individuals. As for the study in general: Three plates were used per donor for CD4 naive, three for CD4 memory, two for CD8 naive and one for CD8 memory.

Assay runs were performed at deep level. Sorted-subset replicate PCR reactions were performed with about 200 ng DNA, corresponding to tens of thousands of T cell genomes. Sequencing used immunoSEQ multiplex PCR; TCRdb keeps in-frame clones, though not all of them. The table records some 2,100,000 clones, approximately 94% of them present only once. The origin of this receptor is a young man in good health. Some clones in this sample may be carry-over from other donors' samples. The sequenced sample consisted of naive CD8+ T cells from PBMCs.

The DNA of the CDR3 is TGTGCCAGCAGCCCCGGGACCGCCAATGAAAAACTGTTTTTT. Its protein is CASSPGTANEKLFF. The V and J genes are TRBV7-9 and TRBJ1-4, with TRBD1 as a possible D gene (5 bases). This CDR3 is 14 amino acids long. Germline loops: CDR1 SEHNR, CDR2 FQNEAQ (reference sequence). V was shortened by 5 bases and J by 5 bases, with 12 bases between the two germline ends.